One sample yielded the 18 T cell receptor beta chains listed below, sequenced in a study of T cell repertoires in cytomegalovirus infection. TCRdb independently ran MiXCR on the reads; one entry per CDR3 protein. The sample lists under 200,000 distinct CDR3 sequences, 8% to 10% occurring once. The source material was PBMCs. Receptor source: a human donor in good health (CMV status not recorded). Some clones in this sample may be carry-over from other donors' samples.

At least ten counts were recorded for this clonotype. The V gene is TRBV20-1, the J gene TRBJ1-5; possibly TRBD1 for D (6 bases). The length of the CDR3 is 17 residues. Germline assignment: CDR1 DFQATT and CDR2 SNEGSKA (reference sequence). Trimming cost V 2 bases and J 0 bases, with 17 bases left between them. CDR3 in amino acids: CSARNWQGTSSNQPQHF. In nucleotides, the CDR3 is TGCAGTGCTAGAAATTGGCAGGGGACAAGTAGCAATCAGCCCCAGCATTTT.

This clonotype was recorded many times. The V call is TRBV7-8, the J call TRBJ2-1, with TRBD1 identical over 9 bases. This CDR3 contains 17 residues. V was clipped by 0 bases and J by 6 bases; unmatched bases: 9. Germline V gene data show CDR1 as SGHVS and CDR2 as FQNEAQ. In nucleotides, the CDR3 is TGTGCCAGCAGCTTAGCTTTGGGACAGGGCTTGATCAATGAGCAGTTCTTC. Protein sequence: CASSLALGQGLINEQFF.

This clonotype turned up a few times. The chain joins TRBV12-5 to TRBJ2-3; TRBD2 agrees at 7 bases. The V segment lost 2 bases and the J segment 4 bases; nucleotides outside the gene matches: 6. Germline V gene data show CDR1 as LGHNT and CDR2 as FRNRAP. The CDR3 is made up of 15 amino acids. As DNA, the CDR3 is TGTGCTAGTGGTTTGTCCGGGCTAGCGGCAGATACGCAGTATTTT. This codes for CASGLSGLAADTQYF. The full variable domain, in which reference TRBV12-5 and TRBJ2-3 provide the parts outside the CDR3, is DARVTQTPRHKVTEMGQEVTMRCQPILGHNTVFWYRQTMMQGLELLAYFRNRAPLDDSGMPKDRFSAEMPDATLATLKIQPSEPRDSAVYFCASGLSGLAADTQYFGPGTRLTVL.

This chain links TRBV28 with TRBJ2-2, with 15 positions matching TRBD2. The V segment lost 5 bases and the J segment 2 bases; nucleotides outside the gene matches: 6. Germline assignment: CDR1 MDHEN and CDR2 SYDVKM. This CDR3 is built from 18 residues. CDR3 DNA sequence: TGTGCCAGCAGTCTACCGGGACTAGCGGGGGGAAACACCGGGGAGCTGTTTTTT. Translation gives CASSLPGLAGGNTGELFF.

This clonotype was seen more than once but under ten times. V usage is TRBV28 and J usage is TRBJ2-7, with D perhaps being TRBD1 or TRBD2 (5 bases each). The CDR3 spans 13 residues. Germline CDR1 reads MDHEN; CDR2 reads SYDVKM. V lost 8 bases and J 2 bases, leaving 13 bases between the germline ends. CDR3 residues: CASRGPGTYEQYF. DNA of the CDR3: TGTGCCAGCCGGGGACCAGGGACCTACGAGCAGTACTTC.

A few counts support this clonotype. This rearrangement joins TRBV10-2 to TRBJ2-7, with unresolved D. V was shortened by 4 bases and J by 6 bases, with 10 bases between the two germline ends. The CDR3 has 12 residues. Germline V gives CDR1 WSHSY, CDR2 SAAADI. CDR3 region: CASSVSQIEQYF. CDR3 sequence (DNA): TGCGCCAGCAGTGTGTCTCAAATCGAGCAGTACTTC.

The table lists this clonotype with many counts. This chain links TRBV7-3 with TRBJ2-2; D ambiguous. The CDR3 is 14 amino acids. The germline V gene encodes CDR1 SGHTA and CDR2 FQGTGA. V lost 2 bases to trimming and J lost 6 bases, with 10 bases between them. The CDR3 spells CASSLDGSSGELFF. In DNA form, the CDR3 reads TGTGCCAGCAGCTTAGATGGGTCTTCCGGGGAGCTGTTTTTT.

There are a few counts of this clonotype. This chain links TRBV28 with TRBJ2-7; 7 nucleotides align to TRBD1. The V gene end was trimmed by 7 bases and the J gene end by 3 bases; junction bases not matched to a gene: 9. The CDR3 runs to 14 residues. Germline CDR1 reads MDHEN; CDR2 reads SYDVKM. CDR3 sequence: CASTETGNLYEQYF. The CDR3 coding sequence is TGTGCCAGCACGGAGACAGGGAACCTCTACGAGCAGTACTTC.

This clonotype was picked up many times. This chain joins TRBV7-6 and TRBJ1-6; maybe TRBD1 (5 bases). The CDR3 spans 16 residues. V was trimmed by 4 bases and J by 3 bases, leaving 13 bases between them. Germline V gene lookup returns CDR1 SGHVS and CDR2 FNYEAQ. The CDR3 DNA reads as TGTGCCAGCAGCTCCTGGGGGAGAGGCTATAATTCACCCCTCCACTTT. Translated: CASSSWGRGYNSPLHF.

This clonotype has at least ten counts. The J gene is TRBJ1-6, the V gene TRBV7-2; D remains ambiguous. The ends were cut back, 2 bases at V and 9 bases at J, with 5 bases in the middle. The germline CDR1 and CDR2 sequences are SGHTA and FQGNSA. The CDR3 sequence is 12 residues long. The CDR3 bases are TGTGCCAGCAGCTTAAGCTCTTCACCCCTCCACTTT. This encodes CASSLSSSPLHF.

Ten or more counts support this clonotype. This CDR3 reads CASSFGSREKLFF. CDR3 in DNA: TGTGCCAGCAGCTTCGGGTCTCGCGAAAAACTGTTTTTT. This chain links TRBV7-2 with TRBJ1-4; D is uncertain. V lost 3 bases, J lost 8 bases, and 10 bases lay in between. This CDR3 region has 13 residues. Germline loops: CDR1 SGHTA, CDR2 FQGNSA.

The table lists this clonotype with a few counts. The chain recombines TRBV29-1 with TRBJ2-5; possibly TRBD1 for D (6 bases). This CDR3 is 16 amino acids long. V was trimmed by 7 bases and J by 1 base, leaving 22 bases between them. Germline assignment: CDR1 SQVTM and CDR2 ANQGSEA. The CDR3 bases are TGCAGCGCTGAGGGGGATTGGAGTACAGCCCAAGAGACCCAGTACTTC. Encoded protein: CSAEGDWSTAQETQYF. The complete variable domain, with remaining parts taken from reference TRBV29-1 and TRBJ2-5, reads SAVISQKPSRDICQRGTSLTIQCQVDSQVTMMFWYRQQPGQSLTLIATANQGSEATYESGFVIDKFPISRPNLTFSTLTVSNMSPEDSSIYLCSAEGDWSTAQETQYFGPGTRLLVL.

This clonotype occurred many times. The V and J genes are TRBV7-2 and TRBJ1-5; 10 positions match TRBD1. The V gene's germline CDR1 is SGHTA and CDR2 FQGNSA. The CDR3 spans 17 residues. Losses at the gene ends were 2 bases for V and 1 base for J; bases not matched to a gene: 5. The CDR3 bases are TGTGCCAGCAGCTTATTAGGGACAGGGGAAAGCAATCAGCCCCAGCATTTT. Its protein product is CASSLLGTGESNQPQHF.

Many counts were recorded for this clonotype. The J gene is TRBJ1-4, the V gene TRBV7-2, with D possibly being TRBD1 (5 bases). The CDR3 runs to 16 residues. Trimming removed 3 bases from V and 1 base from J, with 12 bases in between. CDR1 SGHTA and CDR2 FQGNSA come from the germline V gene. In nucleotides, the CDR3 is TGTGCCAGCAGCTTGGGCCAGGGTCTAACTAATGAAAAACTGTTTTTT. This encodes CASSLGQGLTNEKLFF. Full variable domain (missing parts from reference TRBV7-2 and TRBJ1-4): GAGVSQSPSNKVTEKGKDVELRCDPISGHTALYWYRQSLGQGLEFLIYFQGNSAPDKSGLPSDRFSAERTGGSVSTLTIQRTQQEDSAVYLCASSLGQGLTNEKLFFGSGTQLSVL.

The V and J genes are TRBV19 and TRBJ1-2; D remains ambiguous. Germline V lookup: CDR1 LNHDA, CDR2 SQIVND (reference sequence). V lost 3 bases and J lost 5, with 10 bases in between. The CDR3 contains 13 residues. This chain's CDR3 is CASSIDGLYGYTF. CDR3 DNA sequence: TGTGCCAGTAGTATCGACGGGCTTTATGGCTACACCTTC.

J is TRBJ2-5 and V is TRBV10-1; TRBD2 is a possible D gene (6 bases). The CDR3 is 15 amino acids. V lost 3 bases and J 2 bases, leaving 13 bases between the germline ends. In germline, CDR1 is WNHNN, CDR2 SYGVQD (reference sequence). The CDR3 spells CASSEGGSKQETQYF. CDR3 nucleotide sequence: TGCGCCAGCAGTGAAGGAGGGTCGAAGCAAGAGACCCAGTACTTC.

This clonotype was counted at least ten times. The CDR3 protein is CASSPSGGAGYNEQFF. Written as DNA, the CDR3 is TGTGCCAGCAGCCCTTCAGGCGGCGCGGGATACAATGAGCAGTTCTTC. V is TRBV7-2 and J is TRBJ2-1; D perhaps matches TRBD2 (6 bases). V was shortened by 5 bases and J by 4 bases, with 18 bases between the two germline ends. This CDR3 contains 16 residues. Per germline, CDR1 SGHTA and CDR2 FQGNSA.

The chain has TRBV19 and TRBJ2-7; 11 nucleotides line up with TRBD2. The germline CDR1 and CDR2 sequences are LNHDA and SQIVND (reference sequence). The V gene end was trimmed by 6 bases and the J gene end by 2 bases; junction bases not matched to a gene: 6. This CDR3 has 15 amino acids. CDR3 sequence (DNA): TGTGCCAGTAGCACGACTAGCGGGGCAACCTACGAGCAGTACTTC. Protein product: CASSTTSGATYEQYF. The full variable domain, in which reference TRBV19 and TRBJ2-7 provide the parts outside the CDR3, is DGGITQSPKYLFRKEGQNVTLSCEQNLNHDAMYWYRQDPGQGLRLIYYSQIVNDFQKGDIAEGYSVSREKKESFPLTVTSAQKNPTAFYLCASSTTSGATYEQYFGPGTRLTVT.